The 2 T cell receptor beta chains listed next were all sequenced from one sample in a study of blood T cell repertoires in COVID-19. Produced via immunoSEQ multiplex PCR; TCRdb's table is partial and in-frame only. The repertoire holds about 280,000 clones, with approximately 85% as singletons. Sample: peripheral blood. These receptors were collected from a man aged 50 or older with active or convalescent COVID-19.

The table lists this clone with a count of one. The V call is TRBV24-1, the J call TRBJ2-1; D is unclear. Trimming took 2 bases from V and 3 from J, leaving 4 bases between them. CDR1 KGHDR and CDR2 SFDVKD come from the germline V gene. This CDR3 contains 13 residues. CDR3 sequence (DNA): TGTGCCACCAGTGATTCCAACTACAATGAGCAGTTCTTC. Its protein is CATSDSNYNEQFF.

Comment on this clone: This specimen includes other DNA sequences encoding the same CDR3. The CDR3 DNA reads TGTGCCAGCAGCTCGGGACTAGCGGGCACCGGGGAGCTGTTTTTT. Its protein product is CASSSGLAGTGELFF. The J gene is TRBJ2-2, the V gene TRBV7-2; 12 bases agree with TRBD2. Unmatched junction bases numbered 1, after V lost 4 bases and J lost 4 bases. The CDR3 spans 15 residues. Germline V gene data show CDR1 as SGHTA and CDR2 as FQGNSA.